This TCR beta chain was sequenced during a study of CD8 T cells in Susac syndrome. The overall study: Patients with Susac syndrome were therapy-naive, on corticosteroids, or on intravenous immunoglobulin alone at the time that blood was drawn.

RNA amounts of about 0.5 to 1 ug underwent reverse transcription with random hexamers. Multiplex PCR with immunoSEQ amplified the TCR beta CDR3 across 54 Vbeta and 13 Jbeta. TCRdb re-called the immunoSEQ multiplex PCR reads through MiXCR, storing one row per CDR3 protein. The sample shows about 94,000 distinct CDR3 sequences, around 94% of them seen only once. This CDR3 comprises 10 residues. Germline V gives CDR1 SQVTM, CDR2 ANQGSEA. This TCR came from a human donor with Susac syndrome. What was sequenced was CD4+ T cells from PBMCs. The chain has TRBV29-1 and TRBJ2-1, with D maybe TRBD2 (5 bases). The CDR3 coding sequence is TGCAGTGGGGAACGGGGTGAGCAGTTCTTC. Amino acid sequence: CSGERGEQFF.